Sequencing of this T cell receptor (beta chain) was carried out in a study of T cell clones after liver transplantation. Whole-study context: TCRbeta sequencing after a pre-transplant mixed lymphocyte reaction identified graft-donor-reactive clones, later tracked in post-transplant blood. Timepoints were pre-transplant, pre-withdrawal, and after withdrawal was completed or failed. Study findings and constraints: Small, mixed patient groups and varying post-transplant times limit these conclusions.

TCRdb's copy holds only in-frame clones and misses some; the assay was immunoSEQ multiplex PCR. The sample contains about 60,000 clones, 71% of which appear only once. Germline lookup yields CDR1 SGHTA and CDR2 FQGNSA. V gave up 5 bases and J gave up 9 bases, with 17 bases separating them. The CDR3 consists of 15 residues. Regarding this clone: Antigen unknown.

The V gene is TRBV7-2, the J gene TRBJ1-6; D remains unclear. Source: CD4+ T cells from blood, taken before liver transplant. This sequence was found in a human donor who received a liver transplant. CDR3 sequence (DNA): TGTGCCAGCAGCCCCCAACTTTCGGTGCGTTCACCCCTCCACTTT. It translates to CASSPQLSVRSPLHF.